Here is one TCR beta chain with its context. Its antigen remains unknown. The record originates from a study of radiotherapy plus CTLA-4 blockade in lung cancer. About the study: Approximately 18% of patients responded objectively, and roughly 30% achieved disease control.

General study findings and limits: In blood, early T cell clone dynamics reportedly predicted response best, together with interferon-beta. TCR clones from tumors expanded in blood after radiotherapy plus ipilimumab.

Data came from immunoSEQ multiplex PCR; TCRdb stores just in-frame clones and leaves some out. The sample shows about 120,000 clones, 78% of them seen only once. There are 15 residues in the CDR3. With 2 bases clipped from V and 6 bases from J, the junction kept 8 bases outside the gene matches. Germline CDR1 reads MDHEN; CDR2 reads SYDVKM. The chain links TRBV28 to TRBJ1-2; 8 bases align to TRBD1. The sequencing here drew on peripheral blood, taken from a patient treated with radiotherapy plus ipilimumab. This receptor was taken from a human donor with non-small cell lung cancer who had a partial response to radiotherapy plus ipilimumab. The CDR3 loop is CASSLGGQGANGYTF. As DNA, the CDR3 is TGTGCCAGCAGTTTAGGCGGGCAGGGGGCAAATGGCTACACCTTC.